This T cell receptor (beta chain) is from a study of blood T cell repertoires in COVID-19. Overall study: Both acute and convalescent COVID-19 samples were obtained from the United States, Italy and Spain.

Here immunoSEQ multiplex PCR was the method, and the copy in TCRdb shows in-frame clones only, minus some. The data hold about 320,000 clones, with 88% observed a single time. Per germline, CDR1 MNHNS and CDR2 SASEGT. The trim removed 4 bases at V and 4 bases at J, leaving 13 bases unmatched. CDR3 length equals 18 residues. The chain is built from TRBV6-1 and TRBJ1-4, with 9 bases identical to TRBD1. Sequencing input: peripheral blood. This clonotype originated in a woman in her twenties or thirties with COVID-19, enrolled during active disease. This CDR3 is CASSGTRTGASFNEKLFF. The CDR3 DNA sequence: TGTGCCAGCAGTGGTACCCGGACAGGGGCTTCATTTAATGAAAAACTGTTTTTT.